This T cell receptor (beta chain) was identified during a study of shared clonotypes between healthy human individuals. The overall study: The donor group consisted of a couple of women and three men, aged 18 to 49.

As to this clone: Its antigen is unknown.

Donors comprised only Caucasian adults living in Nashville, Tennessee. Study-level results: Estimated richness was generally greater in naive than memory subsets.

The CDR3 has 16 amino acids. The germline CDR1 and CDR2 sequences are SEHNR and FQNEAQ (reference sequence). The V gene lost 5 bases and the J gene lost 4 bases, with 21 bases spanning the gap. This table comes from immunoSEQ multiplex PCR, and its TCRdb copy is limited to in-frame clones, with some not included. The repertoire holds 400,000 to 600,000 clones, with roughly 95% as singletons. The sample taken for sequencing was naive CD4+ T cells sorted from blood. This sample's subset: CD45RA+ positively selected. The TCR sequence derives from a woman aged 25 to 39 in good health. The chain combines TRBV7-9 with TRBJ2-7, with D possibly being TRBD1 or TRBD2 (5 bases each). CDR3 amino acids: CASSPGRGRDEYEQYF. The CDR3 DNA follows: TGTGCCAGCAGCCCGGGTAGGGGCCGGGATGAATACGAGCAGTACTTC.